A single sample gave rise to the 22 T cell receptor beta chains below, sequenced in a study of cytomegalovirus exposure and HLA in healthy donors. The assay was immunoSEQ multiplex PCR, and TCRdb's table has in-frame clones only and misses some. The top ten clones hold roughly 4% of a sample with 99,000 or so clones, 86% of them seen once. The material sequenced was PBMCs. The receptors derive from a woman in her late teens or twenties in good health and CMV-seropositive.

The table lists this clone with a few counts. The chain employs TRBV2 and TRBJ2-2; the match to TRBD2 covers 8 bases. The CDR3 is 15 residues long. With V trimmed by 1 base and J by 8 bases, 6 bases remained unmatched. Germline values: CDR1 SNHLY, CDR2 FYNNEI. CDR3 region: CASSEEASGFGELFF. The CDR3 DNA is TGTGCCAGCAGTGAAGAGGCTAGCGGGTTTGGGGAGCTGTTTTTT.

This chain joins TRBV11-3 and TRBJ2-7; 10 bases map to TRBD1. From germline, CDR1 is SGHNT and CDR2 YENEEA. This CDR3 has 15 amino acids. V was pared by 5 bases and J by 1 base, with 5 bases of the junction left unmatched. CDR3 loop: CASSDRDRGSYEQYF. In DNA, the CDR3 is TGTGCCAGCAGCGACCGGGACAGGGGTTCCTACGAGCAGTACTTC.

The V gene is TRBV7-9, the J gene TRBJ1-4; TRBD1 is a possible D gene (5 bases). Germline V gene data show CDR1 as SEHNR and CDR2 as FQNEAQ (reference sequence). The CDR3 covers 13 residues. V shed 3 bases and J shed 13 bases, with 15 bases lying between them. The chain's CDR3 is CASSFPGSGGLFF. The CDR3 DNA is TGTGCCAGCAGCTTTCCGGGCTCGGGGGGACTGTTTTTT. The full variable domain, its missing parts supplied by reference TRBV7-9 and TRBJ1-4, is DTGVSQNPRHKITKRGQNVTFRCDPISEHNRLYWYRQTLGQGPEFLTYFQNEAQLEKSRLLSDRFSAERPKGSFSTLEIQRTEQGDSAMYLCASSFPGSGGLFFGSGTQLSVL.

The chain links TRBV30 to TRBJ1-5; tentatively, D is TRBD1 (5 bases). The CDR3 is 13 residues long. Trimming pared 4 bases from V and 3 bases from J, leaving 10 bases between. Germline lookup yields CDR1 GTSNPN and CDR2 SVGIG (reference sequence). CDR3 sequence reads: CAWNAGNNQPQHF. The CDR3 DNA follows: TGTGCCTGGAATGCAGGGAACAATCAGCCCCAGCATTTT.

The chain carries TRBV5-6 and TRBJ1-1; D uncertain. The CDR3 is 14 residues long. The germline gives CDR1 SGHDT, CDR2 YYEEEE. Trimming shortened V by 4 bases and J by 1 base, and 11 bases separated the two germline ends. CDR3 amino acids: CASSLGRENTEAFF. In DNA form, the CDR3 reads TGTGCCAGCAGCCTTGGGAGGGAGAACACTGAAGCTTTCTTT.

This clone was seen more than once but under ten times. The rearrangement uses TRBV6-5 and TRBJ2-5, with 9 bases that match TRBD2. The CDR3 runs 15 residues. From germline, CDR1 is MNHEY and CDR2 SVGAGI. J was trimmed by 7 bases and V by 3 bases; bases with no gene match: 9. CDR3 amino acids: CASSYSGSLTGTQYF. The CDR3 nucleotides read TGTGCCAGCAGTTATAGCGGGAGCCTGACGGGGACCCAGTACTTC.

CDR3 in DNA: TGTGCCACCAGCAGAGATCCGCGGGGGAATGAAAAACTGTTTTTT. Translating gives CATSRDPRGNEKLFF. The genes are TRBV15 and TRBJ1-4; weak D call: TRBD1 (5 bases). This CDR3 spans 15 amino acids. The V and J ends lost 0 bases and 5 bases respectively, with 10 bases between them. The germline V gene has CDR1 LNHNV and CDR2 YYDKDF (reference sequence).

V and J are TRBV5-1 and TRBJ2-1; maybe TRBD2 (5 bases). The V end was cut by 0 bases, the J end by 0 bases, with 16 bases between. Germline V CDR1 and CDR2: SGHRS, YFSETQ. The CDR3 spans 18 residues. The CDR3 DNA follows: TGCGCCAGCAGCTTGGTCAGGTCCGGGGTGAGCTCCTACAATGAGCAGTTCTTC. Translating it yields CASSLVRSGVSSYNEQFF.

This chain uses TRBV28 with TRBJ1-2; D gene unclear. The V and J ends lost 6 bases and 7 bases respectively, with 9 bases between them. This CDR3 has 11 residues. CDR1 is MDHEN and CDR2 is SYDVKM in the germline V gene. The CDR3 spells CASRAEAGYTF. The DNA for the CDR3 is TGTGCCAGCAGGGCGGAGGCTGGCTACACCTTC.

The gene calls are TRBV9 and TRBJ2-1, with D tentatively TRBD1 (6 bases). V shed 2 bases and J shed 6 bases, with 12 bases lying between them. Germline V gene data show CDR1 as SGDLS and CDR2 as YYNGEE. The CDR3 sequence is 14 residues long. The CDR3 reads CASSVYTGPNEQFF. Here the CDR3 DNA reads TGTGCCAGCAGCGTCTATACAGGGCCCAATGAGCAGTTCTTC.

The V call is TRBV6-5, the J call TRBJ2-3, with 8 positions matching TRBD2. V was clipped by 7 bases and J by 2 bases; unmatched bases: 5. Looked up from germline, CDR1 is MNHEY and CDR2 is SVGAGI. CDR3 length equals 14 residues. The CDR3 region is CASNQLAATDTQYF. DNA of the CDR3: TGTGCCAGCAATCAACTAGCGGCCACAGATACGCAGTATTTT.

This rearrangement joins TRBV7-9 to TRBJ1-2; tentatively, D is TRBD1 (6 bases). Germline V lookup: CDR1 SEHNR, CDR2 FQNEAQ (reference sequence). The CDR3 has 15 residues. Between the trimmed V and J ends, which lost 5 bases and 4 bases, there was a span of 17 bases. Written as DNA, the CDR3 is TGTGCCAGCAGCCTACAGGGTGTTGCTGCCTATGGCTACACCTTC. It is translated as CASSLQGVAAYGYTF.

The chain has TRBV5-1 and TRBJ2-1; D call uncertain. The CDR3 covers 13 residues. With 1 base removed from V and 7 bases from J, the gap between germline ends came to 9 bases. CDR1 SGHRS and CDR2 YFSETQ come from the germline V gene. The CDR3 DNA sequence: TGCGCCAGCAGCTTGTTACAAGTGAATGAGCAGTTCTTC. This encodes CASSLLQVNEQFF.

The chain is built from TRBV10-3 and TRBJ1-3; D not resolved. This CDR3 is 13 amino acids long. In germline, CDR1 is ENHRY, CDR2 SYGVKD. Trimming took 10 bases from V and 0 from J, leaving 10 bases between them. CDR3 nucleotide sequence: TGTGCCAGCGGACTCAACTCTGGAAACACCATATATTTT. Translating gives CASGLNSGNTIYF.

The V and J genes are TRBV11-2 and TRBJ1-1; D ambiguous. CDR1 and CDR2 (germline): SGHAT, FQNNGV. V lost 2 bases and J 3 bases, leaving 4 bases between the germline ends. The CDR3 totals 12 residues. The CDR3 here is CASSLLDTEAFF. CDR3 coding DNA: TGTGCCAGCAGCTTACTTGACACTGAAGCTTTCTTT. The full variable domain, in which reference TRBV11-2 and TRBJ1-1 provide the parts outside the CDR3, is EAGVAQSPRYKIIEKRQSVAFWCNPISGHATLYWYQQILGQGPKLLIQFQNNGVVDDSQLPKDRFSAERLKGVDSTLKIQPAKLEDSAVYLCASSLLDTEAFFGQGTRLTVV.

This clone ranks as medium-sized. The CDR3 sequence: CASSDSTGGYNEQFF. CDR3 DNA sequence: TGTGCCAGCAGTGACTCGACAGGGGGCTACAATGAGCAGTTCTTC. The chain uses TRBV6-4 and TRBJ2-1; the match to TRBD1 covers 9 bases. There are 15 residues in the CDR3. From germline, CDR1 is MRHNA and CDR2 SNTAGT. V lost 0 bases, J lost 3 bases, and 0 bases stayed unmatched.

This clone was recorded once. The chain combines TRBV27 with TRBJ2-3; 8 bases agree with TRBD2. This CDR3 region has 14 residues. Germline V gene lookup returns CDR1 MNHEY and CDR2 SMNVEV (reference sequence). J gave up 4 bases and V 7 bases, and 7 bases lay outside the gene matches. The CDR3 DNA reads TGTGCCAGCACCCCGAGACTAGCGCCAGATACGCAGTATTTT. It encodes CASTPRLAPDTQYF.

This clone has more than one count but fewer than ten. The chain links TRBV19 to TRBJ1-1; D is possibly TRBD1 (5 bases). Trimming removed 2 bases at V and 2 bases at J, with 12 bases between. Germline lookup yields CDR1 LNHDA and CDR2 SQIVND (reference sequence). This CDR3 is built from 15 residues. CDR3 residues: CASSIRGGGNTEAFF. The CDR3 DNA follows: TGTGCCAGTAGTATACGTGGCGGGGGTAACACTGAAGCTTTCTTT.

The CDR3 spells CASRNSYTEETQYF. DNA for the CDR3: TGTGCCAGCAGGAATTCCTATACAGAAGAGACCCAGTACTTC. The chain is built from TRBV28 and TRBJ2-5, with D uncertain. Per the germline V gene, CDR1 is MDHEN and CDR2 is SYDVKM. CDR3 size: 14 residues. Trimming removed 6 bases at V and 3 bases at J, with 14 bases between. Supplemented by reference TRBV28 and TRBJ2-5, the full variable domain reads DVKVTQSSRYLVKRTGEKVFLECVQDMDHENMFWYRQDPGLGLRLIYFSYDVKMKEKGDIPEGYSVSREKKERFSLILESASTNQTSMYLCASRNSYTEETQYFGPGTRLLVL.

There are a few counts of this clone. The V call is TRBV10-2, the J call TRBJ1-5; 8 nucleotides line up with TRBD1. Trimming took 7 bases from V and 5 from J; bases not matched to a gene: 4. CDR1 and CDR2 (germline): WSHSY, SAAADI. The CDR3 sequence is 13 residues long. The CDR3 DNA follows: TGCGCCAGCACGGACAGGGCCCATCAGCCCCAGCATTTT. Protein sequence: CASTDRAHQPQHF.

V gene TRBV9 combines with J gene TRBJ2-7, with TRBD1 matching 11 bases. The CDR3 runs 15 residues. The V segment lost 3 bases and the J segment 2 bases; nucleotides outside the gene matches: 4. CDR1 is SGDLS and CDR2 is YYNGEE in the germline V gene. CDR3 coding DNA: TGTGCCAGCAGCGGTGGACAGGGGGCTACCTACGAGCAGTACTTC. Protein: CASSGGQGATYEQYF.

This clone was detected only once. The J gene is TRBJ2-1, the V gene TRBV30, with a tentative D call TRBD2 (6 bases). CDR1 is GTSNPN and CDR2 is SVGIG in the germline V gene (reference sequence). V lost 5 bases, J lost 3 bases, and 17 bases lay in between. The CDR3 sequence is 15 residues long. In DNA, the CDR3 is TGTGCCTGGTCGAAGGCGGGAAAGGGCTACAATGAGCAGTTCTTC. Translation gives CAWSKAGKGYNEQFF.